This TCR beta chain was identified in a study of T-cell reconstitution after alpha-beta-depleted transplantation in children. Unique molecular identifiers were incorporated when the TCRbeta library was constructed. TCRdb ran MiXCR on the PCR reads and lists one entry per CDR3 protein. Of hundreds of thousands of distinct CDR3 sequences listed, about a sixth were seen once; the top ten hold around 28%. This material consisted of PBMCs, mostly from graft donor cells, taken 360 days after TCRalphabeta/CD19-depleted stem cell transplant. This sequence originates from a boy younger than two who had a stem cell transplant for Wiskott-Aldrich syndrome, so the T cells may come from the graft donor.

The CDR3 DNA reads as TGTGCCAGCAGTCCTCGGGGGCGTGGGGTATATCAGCCCCAGCATTTT. It codes for CASSPRGRGVYQPQHF. The gene calls are TRBV12-3 or TRBV12-4 and TRBJ1-5, with D tentatively TRBD1 (6 bases). Trimming pared 5 bases from V and 5 bases from J, leaving 19 bases between. CDR3 length equals 16 residues.